These 27 T cell receptor beta chains share one sample of origin, sequenced in a study of response to subunit inactivated influenza vaccine. TCRdb used MiXCR to reprocess the RT-PCR reads, holding one entry per CDR3 protein. The table lists about 540,000 distinct CDR3 sequences, around a quarter of them singletons. These data also featured in a second study, about T cells expressing NK-cell markers. That source adds: Researchers built TCR beta cDNA using 5'RACE template switching with UMIs.

The sample consisted of CD4+ T cells sorted from PBMCs, taken 12 days after vaccination. All receptors come from a man between 50 and 59 years old who received an inactivated influenza vaccine.

This chain uses TRBV7-2 with TRBJ2-7; D uncertain. Trimming pared 5 bases from V and 5 bases from J, leaving 16 bases between. Germline assignment: CDR1 SGHTA and CDR2 FQGNSA. This CDR3 region has 14 residues. This CDR3 is CASSPAGRGHEQYF. The CDR3 coding sequence is TGTGCCAGCAGCCCCGCTGGTCGAGGCCACGAGCAGTACTTC.

V gene TRBV6-4 combines with J gene TRBJ2-3; a weak D match, TRBD2 (5 bases). CDR3 size: 15 residues. CDR1 is MRHNA, CDR2 SNTAGT, per germline. Trimming took 3 bases from V and 0 from J, leaving 10 bases between them. In DNA, the CDR3 is TGTGCCAGCAGTGATTTTGCGGGTAGCACAGATACGCAGTATTTT. Residues: CASSDFAGSTDTQYF.

The V gene is TRBV10-3, the J gene TRBJ1-1, with 9 nucleotides matching TRBD1. V shed 4 bases, J shed 4 bases, and the junction held 1 base outside the gene matches. The CDR3 consists of 13 residues. Germline CDR1 reads ENHRY; CDR2 reads SYGVKD. CDR3 amino acids: CAISGDRVTEAFF. The CDR3 nucleotides are TGTGCCATCAGTGGGGACAGGGTCACTGAAGCTTTCTTT.

The CDR3 reads CASSFRPVGGLAPGELFF. The CDR3 coding sequence is TGTGCCAGCAGCTTCCGCCCGGTGGGGGGACTAGCCCCCGGGGAGCTGTTTTTT. The chain links TRBV7-3 to TRBJ2-2; 9 bases align to TRBD2. The germline V gene has CDR1 SGHTA and CDR2 FQGTGA. The CDR3 is 18 amino acids. J gave up 6 bases and V 3 bases, and 14 bases lay outside the gene matches.

V usage is TRBV21-1 and J usage is TRBJ2-7; the table's TRBD1 call for D was not verified on the DNA. TRBV21-1 is annotated as a pseudogene. The CDR3 totals 12 residues. The chain's CDR3 is CASSKRGNEQYF. CDR3 nucleotide sequence: TGTGCCAGCAGCAAGAGGGGCAACGAGCAGTACTTC.

The chain carries TRBV7-9 and TRBJ2-7; D could derive from TRBD1 or TRBD2 (5 bases each). Germline CDR1 reads SEHNR; CDR2 reads FQNEAQ (reference sequence). The CDR3 length is 13 residues. The V gene lost 7 bases and the J gene lost 0 bases, with 10 bases spanning the gap. CDR3 sequence: CASTQGTSYEQYF. The CDR3 DNA reads TGTGCCAGCACCCAAGGGACCTCCTACGAGCAGTACTTC.

This chain uses TRBV29-1 with TRBJ2-7, with D possibly matching TRBD1 (6 bases). The CDR3 covers 13 residues. The germline V gene encodes CDR1 SQVTM and CDR2 ANQGSEA. The V end was cut by 4 bases, the J end by 4 bases, with 14 bases between. The CDR3 region has the DNA TGCAGCGTTGGGGGGCGCCAGTCGTACGAGCAGTACTTC. Residues: CSVGGRQSYEQYF.

This clonotype was counted a few times. This rearrangement joins TRBV20-1 to TRBJ2-5; 8 nucleotides align to TRBD2. The trim removed 6 bases at V and 2 bases at J, leaving 5 bases unmatched. Germline V gives CDR1 DFQATT, CDR2 SNEGSKA (reference sequence). CDR3 length equals 13 residues. Written as DNA, the CDR3 is TGCAGTGCAAATGGACTAGCACAAGAGACCCAGTACTTC. As protein: CSANGLAQETQYF.

The table lists this clonotype with a few counts. V is TRBV12-3 or TRBV12-4 and J is TRBJ1-1; D not resolved. This CDR3 has 12 residues. V was shortened by 8 bases and J by 6 bases, with 13 bases between the two germline ends. This chain's CDR3 is CASLLSGAEAFF. The CDR3, as DNA: TGTGCCAGCCTGCTGTCGGGCGCTGAAGCTTTCTTT.

The chain joins TRBV28 to TRBJ1-5, with a possible D match to TRBD1 (6 bases). CDR1 is MDHEN, CDR2 SYDVKM, per germline. Trimming shortened V by 2 bases and J by 7 bases, and 12 bases separated the two germline ends. The CDR3 is made up of 14 amino acids. The CDR3 sequence is CASSLVQGHQPQHF. As DNA, the CDR3 is TGTGCCAGCAGTTTAGTTCAGGGGCACCAGCCCCAGCATTTT.

The chain is built from TRBV30 and TRBJ2-1; D is uncertain. The CDR3 spans 11 residues. Per germline, CDR1 GTSNPN and CDR2 SVGIG (reference sequence). V was shortened by 4 bases and J by 4 bases, with 5 bases between the two germline ends. DNA for the CDR3: TGTGCCTGGAAAAAATACAATGAGCAGTTCTTC. It is translated as CAWKKYNEQFF.

This clonotype showed up just a few times. The V and J genes are TRBV6-1 and TRBJ2-5; D is uncertain. The CDR3 runs to 14 residues. Per germline, CDR1 MNHNS and CDR2 SASEGT. V was cut by 6 bases and J by 0 bases, with 11 bases left in between. CDR3 nucleotide sequence: TGTGCCAGCAGGCAGACGGTGTACCAAGAGACCCAGTACTTC. It translates to CASRQTVYQETQYF.

V and J are TRBV28 and TRBJ1-2; D is perhaps TRBD1 (5 bases). Germline V gives CDR1 MDHEN, CDR2 SYDVKM. Trimming cost V 8 bases and J 4 bases, with 11 bases left between them. This CDR3 contains 12 residues. The DNA for the CDR3 is TGTGCCAGCGCCTACAGGACCTATGGCTACACCTTC. Its translation: CASAYRTYGYTF.

V and J are TRBV5-1 and TRBJ1-2; weak D call: TRBD1 (6 bases). The CDR3 has 15 amino acids. Germline V lookup: CDR1 SGHRS, CDR2 YFSETQ. V was trimmed by 0 bases and J by 4 bases, leaving 13 bases between them. The chain's CDR3 is CASSLGTDSVYGYTF. The CDR3 coding sequence is TGCGCCAGCAGCTTGGGAACGGACAGCGTCTATGGCTACACCTTC.

In its sample, this clonotype was seen many times. The genes are TRBV7-2 and TRBJ2-3, with unresolved D. This CDR3 has 14 residues. CDR1 is SGHTA and CDR2 is FQGNSA in the germline V gene. V lost 3 bases and J 6 bases, leaving 13 bases between the germline ends. CDR3 sequence reads: CASSFREAYDTQYF. CDR3 DNA: TGTGCCAGCAGCTTCAGAGAGGCGTACGATACGCAGTATTTT.

The V gene is TRBV20-1, the J gene TRBJ2-4; 10 bases fit TRBD1. From germline, CDR1 is DFQATT and CDR2 SNEGSKA (reference sequence). This CDR3 spans 13 amino acids. The V gene end was trimmed by 6 bases and the J gene end by 8 bases; junction bases not matched to a gene: 7. The CDR3 here is CSAYRDRGYIQYF. The CDR3, as DNA: TGCAGTGCCTACCGGGACAGGGGCTACATTCAGTACTTC.

The chain joins TRBV10-3 to TRBJ1-5, with D possibly being TRBD1 (5 bases). Trimming removed 6 bases at V and 0 bases at J, with 6 bases between. CDR1 is ENHRY, CDR2 SYGVKD, per germline. The CDR3 covers 13 residues. CDR3 nucleotides: TGTGCCATCAGAGGGGATAGCAATCAGCCCCAGCATTTT. Protein product: CAIRGDSNQPQHF.

The chain has TRBV20-1 and TRBJ2-5; maybe TRBD1 (6 bases). Trimming stripped 6 bases from V and 5 bases from J, with 16 bases between. The germline V gene has CDR1 DFQATT and CDR2 SNEGSKA (reference sequence). The CDR3 is made up of 13 amino acids. The chain's CDR3 is CSARQQGMETQYF. CDR3 DNA: TGCAGTGCCCGCCAACAGGGTATGGAGACCCAGTACTTC.

V is TRBV4-1 and J is TRBJ2-3; D ambiguous. The CDR3 runs to 15 residues. Trimming took off 0 bases at V and 3 bases at J, with 10 bases between the two ends. Germline lookup yields CDR1 MGHRA and CDR2 YSYEKL. The CDR3 DNA is TGCGCCAGCAGCCAAGACACCTCTGTGACAGATACGCAGTATTTT. This sequence encodes CASSQDTSVTDTQYF.

As for this clonotype: An end of the junction does not agree with germline; a read error may underlie this. The gene calls are TRBV20-1 and TRBJ2-1; unclear D gene. CDR3 size: 13 residues. In germline, CDR1 is DFQATT, CDR2 SNEGSKA (reference sequence). The CDR3 here is CSARRSSHNEQFF. CDR3 coding DNA: TGCAGTGCTAGACGGAGCTCCCACAATGAGCAGTTCTTC.

This clonotype came up a few times. The gene calls are TRBV10-3 and TRBJ2-1; possible D gene TRBD2, 5 bases. CDR1 is ENHRY, CDR2 SYGVKD, per germline. The germline V and J ends were trimmed by 0 bases and 5 bases, with 8 bases remaining between them. This CDR3 contains 14 residues. DNA for the CDR3: TGTGCCATCAGTGAGTCGAGGGTCCACAATGAGCAGTTCTTC. This codes for CAISESRVHNEQFF.

This clonotype was counted a few times. The chain uses TRBV20-1 and TRBJ2-7; no definite D call. Germline-derived CDR1 and CDR2 are DFQATT and SNEGSKA (reference sequence). CDR3 length: 16 residues. The V end lost 3 bases, the J end lost 1 base, and 19 bases lay between the germline ends. The CDR3 nucleotides are TGCAGTGCTAGGGATCTCCAATCGCGTGGGTCCTACGAGCAGTACTTC. Its protein product is CSARDLQSRGSYEQYF.

In this sample, this clonotype turned up a few times. In this CDR3 the conserved last residue, phenylalanine or tryptophan, is missing, so a read error is likely. V usage is TRBV29-1 and J usage is TRBJ2-3, with 8 bases aligning to TRBD2. Germline CDR1 SQVTM, CDR2 ANQGSEA. The CDR3 has 15 amino acids. V gave up 6 bases and J gave up 0 bases; unmatched junction bases: 8. CDR3 region: CSVAAASGSTDTQYL. In DNA, the CDR3 is TGCAGCGTGGCCGCTGCTAGCGGGAGCACAGATACGCAGTATCTT.

V is TRBV6-5 and J is TRBJ2-1, with 12 nucleotides matching TRBD2. V dropped 2 bases and J dropped 15; count of bases not matched to a gene: 8. Germline CDR1 is MNHEY and CDR2 is SVGAGI. The CDR3 contains 14 residues. This CDR3 is CASSYVLAGGPLFF. In nucleotides, the CDR3 is TGTGCCAGCAGTTACGTTCTAGCGGGAGGGCCTCTGTTCTTC.

This clonotype was observed a handful of times. The rearrangement links TRBV29-1 to TRBJ2-7; TRBD1 matches at 10 bases. CDR3 length equals 13 residues. Germline assignment: CDR1 SQVTM and CDR2 ANQGSEA. Trimming cost V 5 bases and J 3 bases; bases outside gene matches: 4. The CDR3 loop reads CSVHWTGGYEQYF. The CDR3 coding sequence is TGCAGCGTTCACTGGACAGGGGGCTACGAGCAGTACTTC.

The DNA of the CDR3 is TGTGCCAGCAGTGAACCCCGAGAAGCTTTCTTT. Translation: CASSEPREAFF. The chain has TRBV2 and TRBJ1-1; D not certain. CDR1 is SNHLY and CDR2 is FYNNEI in the germline V gene. The CDR3 extends over 11 amino acids. V lost 2 bases, J lost 8 bases, and 6 bases lay in between. Using reference TRBV2 and TRBJ1-1 for the parts outside the CDR3, the full variable domain is EPEVTQTPSHQVTQMGQEVILRCVPISNHLYFYWYRQILGQKVEFLVSFYNNEISEKSEIFDDQFSVERPDGSNFTLKIRSTKLEDSAMYFCASSEPREAFFGQGTRLTVV.

The chain carries TRBV20-1 and TRBJ2-2, with 8 bases identical to TRBD1. J lost 4 bases, V lost 0 bases, and 4 bases had no gene match. This CDR3 has 15 residues. CDR1 and CDR2 from the germline V gene are DFQATT and SNEGSKA (reference sequence). The CDR3 here is CSARDAQGGTGELFF. The CDR3 DNA is TGCAGTGCTAGAGATGCACAGGGGGGCACCGGGGAGCTGTTTTTT.